What follows describes a single T cell receptor beta chain. In terms of age and location, participants ranged from roughly 18 to 90 years and lived in around 22 US areas. These data are taken from a study of blood T cell repertoires in COVID-19. Study in general: COVID-19 samples collected from the United States, Italy and Spain covered acute and convalescent phases. PBMCs, B-cell-depleted T cells, or T cells provided the cDNA or gDNA that made up the material.

Sequencing was performed with immunoSEQ multiplex PCR; in TCRdb, only in-frame clones are kept and a portion is missing. The data show about 430,000 clones, with nearly 90% seen just once and 1.4% to 1.5% held by the top ten. The CDR3 loop spans 17 amino acids. Specimen: PBMCs or T cells enriched from blood (not recorded which). The origin of this receptor is a woman aged 18-30 years who had been exposed to COVID-19. The chain is built from TRBV21-1 and TRBJ1-5; the table's D gene call, TRBD1, was not cross checked with the DNA. TRBV21-1 is deemed a pseudogene. The CDR3 bases are TGTGCCAGCAGCAAAGTAAGACAGGGGGCTTGCAATCAGCCCCAGCATTTT. Encoded protein: CASSKVRQGACNQPQHF.